This T cell receptor beta chain was obtained from a study of blood T cells in healthy people across ages. CDR1 is SGHTA, CDR2 FQGNSA, per germline. CDR3 size: 13 residues. V lost 5 bases and J 4 bases, leaving 10 bases between the germline ends. The study isolated at least 6.5 million PBMCs from each sample. Together with a sample-barcoded 5' primer, a J-beta primer mix was included in a second PCR lasting roughly 6 to 12 cycles. The authors tagged each cDNA molecule using a template-switch adaptor with 12 random nucleotides. Researchers report that each sample yielded at least 3 million CDR3-containing paired-end reads. Each CDR3 protein is one row after TCRdb ran MiXCR on the 5' RACE reads. The table has 800,000 to 950,000 distinct CDR3 sequences, roughly 28% seen once; the top ten hold around 9.6%. The data were also submitted as part of a second study, on T cells of mothers and their children. This second study says: With unrelated pairs as the comparison, related mother-child pairs had a slightly higher overlap that was not significant.

The chain combines TRBV7-2 with TRBJ2-3; D unresolved. This receptor was taken from a woman in her thirties or forties in good health. The sequencing input was blood. This CDR3 reads CASSKSAADTQYF. For the CDR3, the DNA is TGTGCCAGCAGCAAGAGCGCGGCAGATACGCAGTATTTT.